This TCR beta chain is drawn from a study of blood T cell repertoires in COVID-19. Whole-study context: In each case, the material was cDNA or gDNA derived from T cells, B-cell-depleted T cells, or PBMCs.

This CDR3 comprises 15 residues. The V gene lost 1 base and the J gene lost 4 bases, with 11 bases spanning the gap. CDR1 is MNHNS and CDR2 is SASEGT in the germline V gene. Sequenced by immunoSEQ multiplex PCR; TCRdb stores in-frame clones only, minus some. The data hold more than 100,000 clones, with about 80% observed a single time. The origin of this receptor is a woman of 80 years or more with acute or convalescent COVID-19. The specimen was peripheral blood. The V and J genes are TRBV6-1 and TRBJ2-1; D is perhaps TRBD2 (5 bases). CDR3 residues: CASSEVLRGYNEQFF. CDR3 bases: TGTGCCAGCAGTGAAGTTCTAAGAGGGTACAATGAGCAGTTCTTC.